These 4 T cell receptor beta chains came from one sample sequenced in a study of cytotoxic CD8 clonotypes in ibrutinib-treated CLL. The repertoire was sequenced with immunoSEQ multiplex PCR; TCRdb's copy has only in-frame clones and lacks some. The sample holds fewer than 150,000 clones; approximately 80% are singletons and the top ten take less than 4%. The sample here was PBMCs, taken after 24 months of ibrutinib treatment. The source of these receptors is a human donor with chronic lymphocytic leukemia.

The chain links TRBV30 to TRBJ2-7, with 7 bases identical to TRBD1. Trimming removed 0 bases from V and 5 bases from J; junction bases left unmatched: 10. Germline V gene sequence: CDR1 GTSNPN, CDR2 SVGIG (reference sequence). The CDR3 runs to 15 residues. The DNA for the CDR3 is TGTGCCTGGAGTGTCGGGACAGCGCCAGGGAACGAGCAGTACTTC. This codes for CAWSVGTAPGNEQYF.

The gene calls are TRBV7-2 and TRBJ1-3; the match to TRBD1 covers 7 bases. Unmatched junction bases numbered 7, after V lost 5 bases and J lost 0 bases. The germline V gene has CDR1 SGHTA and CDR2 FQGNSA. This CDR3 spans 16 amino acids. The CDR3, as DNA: TGTGCCAGCAGCCGGGACAGCGGGGCCTCTGGAAACACCATATATTTT. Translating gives CASSRDSGASGNTIYF.

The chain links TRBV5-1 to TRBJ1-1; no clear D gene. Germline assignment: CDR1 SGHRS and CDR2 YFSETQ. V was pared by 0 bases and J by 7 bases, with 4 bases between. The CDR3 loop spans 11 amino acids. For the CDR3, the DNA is TGCGCCAGCAGCTTGGTCGGTGAAGCTTTCTTT. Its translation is CASSLVGEAFF.

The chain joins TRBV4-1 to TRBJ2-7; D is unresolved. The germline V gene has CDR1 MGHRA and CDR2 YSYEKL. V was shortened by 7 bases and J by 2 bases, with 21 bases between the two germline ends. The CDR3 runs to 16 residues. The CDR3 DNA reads TGCGCCAGCACTAAAAGCGCTCGGACCGCCACCTACGAGCAGTACTTC. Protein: CASTKSARTATYEQYF.